This T cell receptor (beta chain) was observed in a study of blood T cell repertoires in COVID-19. The junction had 7 bases not matched to a gene; V was cut back by 9 bases and J by 5 bases. Per germline, CDR1 LNHDA and CDR2 SQIVND (reference sequence). The CDR3 sequence is 14 residues long. Clones were read by immunoSEQ multiplex PCR, and TCRdb kept only the in-frame ones, dropping some. The sample has approximately 110,000 clones; over 65% are singletons. The chain combines TRBV19 with TRBJ1-4, with 9 bases aligning to TRBD1. This clonotype was sampled from a woman in her sixties or seventies with acute or convalescent COVID-19. The material sequenced was peripheral blood. DNA for the CDR3: TGTGCCAGCGGGGGGACAGGGAAAAATGAAAAACTGTTTTTT. Its translation is CASGGTGKNEKLFF.